The T cell receptor (beta chain) under discussion was sequenced for a study of blood T cell repertoires in COVID-19. With 4 bases removed from V and 4 bases from J, the gap between germline ends came to 18 bases. The CDR3 extends over 16 amino acids. Per the germline V gene, CDR1 is MGHRA and CDR2 is YSYEKL. Original analysis: Reference gene primers were amplified, and this amplification served to estimate nucleated cell counts. Here immunoSEQ multiplex PCR was the method, and the copy in TCRdb shows in-frame clones only, minus some. Clone size and V and J calls were adopted from that table, with D and trimming inferred from the DNA. The sample carries around 98,000 clones, about 80% recorded once.

Sequencing was performed on peripheral blood. V gene TRBV4-1 combines with J gene TRBJ2-3; tentatively, D is TRBD2 (7 bases). The sequence derives from a man between 65 and 85 years old with active or convalescent COVID-19. CDR3 DNA sequence: TGCGCCAGCAGCCTGGGAGGGGGGGGCCTGTCAGATACGCAGTATTTT. Its protein product is CASSLGGGGLSDTQYF.